This passage covers 5 T cell receptor beta chains from one sample sequenced in a study of OX40 agonist ivuxolimab in advanced cancers. Sequencing used immunoSEQ multiplex PCR; TCRdb keeps in-frame clones, though not all of them. The table lists some 59,000 clones, roughly 90% of them singletons. The sample in question was CD4+ or CD8+ T cells sorted from blood, obtained in a trial of the OX40 agonist ivuxolimab. These receptors were collected from an adult with an advanced solid tumor such as melanoma, head and neck, liver or kidney cancer.

This chain connects TRBV27 to TRBJ1-5, with D tentatively TRBD1 (6 bases). Germline CDR1 is MNHEY and CDR2 is SMNVEV (reference sequence). Trimming left V 6 bases short and J 0 bases short, with 24 bases between. The CDR3 consists of 19 residues. CDR3 region: CASRLFGQTGRYSNQPQHF. The CDR3, as DNA: TGTGCCAGCAGACTCTTCGGACAGACTGGCCGTTATAGCAATCAGCCCCAGCATTTT.

The chain uses TRBV18 and TRBJ1-5; no firm D call. V lost 5 bases and J 7 bases, leaving 12 bases between the germline ends. This CDR3 region has 13 residues. The germline V gene has CDR1 KGHSH and CDR2 LQKENI. CDR3 protein: CASSSGSGQPQHF. For the CDR3, the DNA is TGTGCCAGCTCAAGCGGGAGTGGCCAGCCCCAGCATTTT.

J is TRBJ2-5 and V is TRBV6-1; TRBD1 matches 9 bases. In germline, CDR1 is MNHNS, CDR2 SASEGT. The CDR3 runs to 15 residues. J lost 4 bases, V lost 3 bases, and 6 bases had no gene match. The CDR3 DNA sequence: TGTGCCAGCAGTGAGCGGGACAGGGCCGGAGAGACCCAGTACTTC. Protein: CASSERDRAGETQYF.

This chain links TRBV21-1 with TRBJ1-3. TRBV21-1 is a pseudogene. This CDR3 has 17 amino acids. As DNA, the CDR3 is TGTGCCAGCAGCAAAGAGGTGGCCGGGGCGGCCGGAAACACCATATATTTT. Residues: CASSKEVAGAAGNTIYF.

The rearrangement links TRBV6-5 to TRBJ1-3, with 7 bases matching TRBD1. The CDR3 sequence is 16 residues long. V was pared by 4 bases and J by 1 base, with 7 bases of the junction left unmatched. CDR1 is MNHEY and CDR2 is SVGAGI in the germline V gene. CDR3: CASSSRGQGSGNTIYF. The CDR3 nucleotides are TGTGCCAGCAGTTCGAGGGGGCAGGGTTCTGGAAACACCATATATTTT.